A single sample gave rise to the 22 T cell receptor beta chains below, sequenced in a study of OX40 agonist ivuxolimab in advanced cancers. Here immunoSEQ multiplex PCR was the method, and the copy in TCRdb shows in-frame clones only, minus some. The table includes roughly 100,000 clones, about 80% detected once. The sequenced sample was CD4+ or CD8+ T cells sorted from blood, obtained in a trial of the OX40 agonist ivuxolimab. The origin of the receptors is an adult with an advanced solid tumor such as melanoma, head and neck, liver or kidney cancer.

The chain is built from TRBV7-2 and TRBJ1-1, with D perhaps TRBD1 (5 bases). This CDR3 comprises 14 residues. Germline V gene data show CDR1 as SGHTA and CDR2 as FQGNSA. Trimming stripped 1 base from V and 5 bases from J, with 11 bases between. CDR3: CASSLVQGRTEAFF. CDR3 coding DNA: TGTGCCAGCAGCTTAGTTCAGGGTCGGACTGAAGCTTTCTTT. Together with reference TRBV7-2 and TRBJ1-1, the CDR3 gives the full variable domain: GAGVSQSPSNKVTEKGKDVELRCDPISGHTALYWYRQSLGQGLEFLIYFQGNSAPDKSGLPSDRFSAERTGGSVSTLTIQRTQQEDSAVYLCASSLVQGRTEAFFGQGTRLTVV.

V is TRBV4-2 and J is TRBJ2-3; 11 bases are a match to TRBD2. Germline V gives CDR1 LGHNA, CDR2 YNFKEQ. This CDR3 region has 17 residues. Losses at the gene ends were 4 bases for V and 5 bases for J; bases not matched to a gene: 11. The CDR3 here is CASSPTTSGKPGDTQYF. The CDR3 nucleotides read TGTGCCAGCAGCCCGACGACTAGCGGGAAGCCGGGAGATACGCAGTATTTT.

This chain uses TRBV7-3 with TRBJ1-1; weak D call: TRBD1 (6 bases). This CDR3 region has 12 residues. V lost 5 bases to trimming and J lost 8 bases, with 12 bases between them. Looked up from germline, CDR1 is SGHTA and CDR2 is FQGTGA. The CDR3 loop is CASSRPGGEAFF. Here the CDR3 DNA reads TGTGCCAGCAGCCGCCCGGGGGGCGAAGCTTTCTTT.

This chain connects TRBV5-1 to TRBJ2-7; a weak D match, TRBD2 (6 bases). V was cut by 3 bases and J by 0 bases, with 16 bases left in between. This CDR3 has 16 amino acids. Germline-derived CDR1 and CDR2 are SGHRS and YFSETQ. The CDR3 is CASSSGTVTFSYEQYF. The CDR3 bases are TGCGCCAGCAGCTCCGGGACTGTAACCTTCTCCTACGAGCAGTACTTC.

V usage is TRBV10-1 and J usage is TRBJ2-2; perhaps TRBD2 as D (6 bases). Between the trimmed V and J ends, which lost 2 bases and 0 bases, there was a span of 7 bases. The CDR3 has 15 residues. Germline V CDR1 and CDR2: WNHNN, SYGVQD (reference sequence). Here the CDR3 reads CASSEGTSNTGELFF. CDR3 DNA: TGCGCCAGCAGTGAGGGGACTTCGAACACCGGGGAGCTGTTTTTT.

The chain couples TRBV25-1 to TRBJ2-7; D may be TRBD1 (5 bases). V was pared by 4 bases and J by 3 bases, with 10 bases between. CDR1 is MGHDK, CDR2 SYGVNS, per germline. The CDR3 covers 13 residues. The CDR3 DNA sequence: TGTGCCAGCAGTGTAACAGGACACTACGAGCAGTACTTC. Its translation is CASSVTGHYEQYF.

The chain employs TRBV4-2 and TRBJ2-3; 7 nucleotides line up with TRBD2. Germline loops: CDR1 LGHNA, CDR2 YNFKEQ. The CDR3 totals 18 residues. Losses at the gene ends were 1 base for V and 0 bases for J; bases not matched to a gene: 10. In DNA form, the CDR3 reads TGTGCCAGCAGCCAAGGGCCTAGCGGCACAACTAGCACAGATACGCAGTATTTT. Translation: CASSQGPSGTTSTDTQYF.

The rearrangement joins TRBV4-1 to TRBJ2-1; 8 nucleotides match TRBD2. V was pared by 5 bases and J by 4 bases, with 7 bases of the junction left unmatched. This CDR3 has 15 residues. Germline V CDR1 and CDR2: MGHRA, YSYEKL. This CDR3 is CASSSSGGSYNEQFF. The DNA of the CDR3 is TGCGCCAGCAGCTCAAGCGGGGGTTCTTACAATGAGCAGTTCTTC.

The chain joins TRBV5-6 to TRBJ1-5; D uncertain. Germline lookup yields CDR1 SGHDT and CDR2 YYEEEE. This CDR3 spans 14 amino acids. Deletions cut 0 bases from V and 6 bases from J, with 10 bases between. The CDR3, as DNA: TGTGCCAGCAGCTTGGCGGGGTTTGGTCAGCCCCAGCATTTT. Amino acids: CASSLAGFGQPQHF. Full variable domain (remainder filled in from reference TRBV5-6 and TRBJ1-5): DAGVTQSPTHLIKTRGQQVTLRCSPKSGHDTVSWYQQALGQGPQFIFQYYEEEERQRGNFPDRFSGHQFPNYSSELNVNALLLGDSALYLCASSLAGFGQPQHFGDGTRLSIL.

About this clone: One end of the junction fails to match germline, which may point to a read error. Other DNA sequences in the same sample also yield this CDR3. The CDR3 is CASSLESRGTDTQYF. The CDR3 DNA reads TGTGCCAGCAGCTTAGAGAGCAGGGGCACAGATACGCAATATTTT. The chain has TRBV7-8 and TRBJ2-3, with TRBD1 as a possible D gene (6 bases). This CDR3 has 15 residues. Germline lookup yields CDR1 SGHVS and CDR2 FQNEAQ.

This chain uses TRBV5-1 with TRBJ1-3, with TRBD1 identical over 8 bases. There are 14 residues in the CDR3. The trim removed 4 bases at V and 3 bases at J, leaving 3 bases unmatched. Per the germline V gene, CDR1 is SGHRS and CDR2 is YFSETQ. CDR3 amino acids: CASSEQGDGNTIYF. Written as DNA, the CDR3 is TGCGCCAGCAGCGAACAGGGGGATGGAAACACCATATATTTT.

The chain has TRBV19 and TRBJ2-3; D not resolved. Looked up from germline, CDR1 is LNHDA and CDR2 is SQIVND (reference sequence). CDR3 size: 13 residues. Trimming left V 7 bases short and J 2 bases short, with 10 bases between. Written as DNA, the CDR3 is TGTGCCAGTATGGCTCCTTACACAGATACGCAGTATTTT. Translation: CASMAPYTDTQYF.

This rearrangement joins TRBV2 to TRBJ2-7, with 8 bases that match TRBD1. Germline CDR1 reads SNHLY; CDR2 reads FYNNEI. V gave up 7 bases and J gave up 5 bases; unmatched junction bases: 7. This CDR3 is built from 13 residues. CDR3 coding DNA: TGTGCCAGCACCTCGGACAGGGTCCACGAGCAGTACTTC. It codes for CASTSDRVHEQYF.

The gene calls are TRBV7-3 and TRBJ2-2; 8 nucleotides match TRBD1. The CDR3 length is 15 residues. Losses at the gene ends were 5 bases for V and 7 bases for J; bases not matched to a gene: 9. CDR1 SGHTA and CDR2 FQGTGA come from the germline V gene. The CDR3, as DNA: TGTGCCAGCAGCCTTGACAGGGGCGCCGGCGGGGAGCTGTTTTTT. Translation gives CASSLDRGAGGELFF.

The rearrangement links TRBV2 to TRBJ2-5; 10 bases line up with TRBD2. V lost 7 bases to trimming and J lost 3 bases; unmatched junction nucleotides: 5. Germline CDR1 is SNHLY and CDR2 is FYNNEI. This CDR3 comprises 14 residues. CDR3 nucleotides: TGTGCCAGCACCGCCGGGACTAGCGAAGAGACCCAGTACTTC. It yields the protein CASTAGTSEETQYF. The full variable domain, its missing parts supplied by reference TRBV2 and TRBJ2-5, is EPEVTQTPSHQVTQMGQEVILRCVPISNHLYFYWYRQILGQKVEFLVSFYNNEISEKSEIFDDQFSVERPDGSNFTLKIRSTKLEDSAMYFCASTAGTSEETQYFGPGTRLLVL.

The rearrangement links TRBV7-3 to TRBJ2-5; D is unclear. From germline, CDR1 is SGHTA and CDR2 FQGTGA. The V and J ends lost 2 bases and 2 bases respectively, with 6 bases between them. This CDR3 contains 13 residues. CDR3 in DNA: TGTGCCAGCAGCTTATACAGACAAGAGACCCAGTACTTC. As protein: CASSLYRQETQYF.

The chain couples TRBV28 to TRBJ1-5; 7 bases fit TRBD1. J gave up 4 bases and V 6 bases, and 3 bases lay outside the gene matches. The germline CDR1 and CDR2 sequences are MDHEN and SYDVKM. The CDR3 runs to 13 residues. The CDR3 DNA reads as TGTGCCAGCAGGGGACAGACTAATCAGCCCCAGCATTTT. Protein: CASRGQTNQPQHF.

The genes are TRBV28 and TRBJ1-1, with 10 bases lining up with TRBD1. CDR1 is MDHEN and CDR2 is SYDVKM in the germline V gene. V lost 6 bases to trimming and J lost 11 bases; unmatched junction nucleotides: 12. The CDR3 has 14 residues. This CDR3 is CASSSLPGQGKAFF. Here the CDR3 DNA reads TGTGCCAGCAGCTCACTTCCGGGACAGGGGAAGGCTTTCTTT.

The chain is built from TRBV5-1 and TRBJ2-7, with 9 bases that match TRBD1. The CDR3 loop spans 15 amino acids. CDR1 and CDR2 (germline): SGHRS, YFSETQ. Unmatched junction bases numbered 5, after V lost 4 bases and J lost 0 bases. The DNA for the CDR3 is TGCGCCAGCAGCCTACAGGGGGCTAGCTCCTACGAGCAGTACTTC. Translating it yields CASSLQGASSYEQYF.

The rearrangement joins TRBV30 to TRBJ1-1; a possible D gene is TRBD1 (5 bases). The CDR3 runs 17 residues. V gave up 1 base and J gave up 1 base, with 19 bases separating them. The germline gives CDR1 GTSNPN, CDR2 SVGIG (reference sequence). The chain's CDR3 is CAWSGDRDFGGNTEAFF. The CDR3 nucleotides read TGTGCCTGGAGTGGGGACCGGGACTTTGGTGGGAACACTGAAGCTTTCTTT.

V is TRBV5-1 and J is TRBJ2-3; 11 positions agree with TRBD2. The CDR3 loop spans 19 amino acids. Unmatched junction bases numbered 13, after V lost 4 bases and J lost 0 bases. Germline-derived CDR1 and CDR2 are SGHRS and YFSETQ. The CDR3: CASSTVPLAGGTSTDTQYF. The CDR3 DNA sequence: TGCGCCAGCAGCACCGTCCCTCTAGCGGGAGGTACTAGCACAGATACGCAGTATTTT.

This chain joins TRBV6-1 and TRBJ1-4; D not certain. V lost 8 bases and J lost 8, with 9 bases in between. Germline V gene data show CDR1 as MNHNS and CDR2 as SASEGT. This CDR3 contains 11 residues. The DNA for the CDR3 is TGTGCCAGCGGACGGCAGGAAAAACTGTTTTTT. This translates into CASGRQEKLFF.